The 29 T cell receptor beta chains presented below share a single source sample, sequenced in a study of blood T cells in healthy people across ages. Using a J-beta primer mix together with a sample-barcoded 5' primer, a second PCR was run for 7 to 11 cycles. TCRdb itself ran the 5' RACE reads through MiXCR, one entry per CDR3 protein. The profile shows roughly 680,000 distinct CDR3 sequences, approximately 21% of them singletons. Sequenced material: blood. Every receptor here comes from a man between 65 and 85 years old in good health.

For this clonotype: Germline and junction disagree at one end, which may indicate a read error. The gene calls are TRBV7-2 and TRBJ2-5; D gene ambiguous. In germline, CDR1 is SGHTA, CDR2 FQGNSA. The CDR3 has 14 amino acids. The CDR3 DNA reads as TGTGCCAGCAGTTTAGCCCTTCCGAGTGAGACCCAGTACTTC. Amino acid sequence: CASSLALPSETQYF.

V gene TRBV7-9 combines with J gene TRBJ1-4; no clear D. This CDR3 contains 13 residues. V was shortened by 5 bases and J by 8 bases, with 12 bases between the two germline ends. Germline loops: CDR1 SEHNR, CDR2 FQNEAQ (reference sequence). CDR3 residues: CASSRPGGEKLFF. CDR3 nucleotides: TGTGCCAGCAGCCGTCCAGGCGGGGAAAAACTGTTTTTT.

This clonotype has a single count. V usage is TRBV21-1 and J usage is TRBJ2-5; the D call in the table, TRBD2, was not verified against the DNA. The J call may be mistaken, given a closer DNA end match to TRBJ2-7. TRBV21-1 constitutes a pseudogene. This CDR3 is built from 17 residues. In DNA, the CDR3 is TGTGCCAGCACACAGGGTCCGCGGTGGGGACTATCCTACGAGCAGTACTTC. This gives the protein CASTQGPRWGLSYEQYF.

The chain links TRBV12-3 or TRBV12-4 to TRBJ2-3; D is perhaps TRBD2 (6 bases). There are 17 residues in the CDR3. V lost 4 bases, J lost 4 bases, and 21 bases lay in between. CDR3 region: CASSSSGGVGRSDTQYF. The CDR3 DNA follows: TGTGCCAGCAGTTCTTCAGGCGGGGTGGGGAGGTCAGATACGCAGTATTTT.

This sequence joins TRBV14 and TRBJ1-2, with D hard to call. Trimming pared 4 bases from V and 0 bases from J, leaving 6 bases between. CDR1 and CDR2 from the germline V gene are SGHDN and FVKESK. The CDR3 runs 13 residues. The CDR3 DNA reads as TGTGCCAGCAGCCGAGAGACTAACTATGGCTACACCTTC. Protein: CASSRETNYGYTF.

J is TRBJ2-3 and V is TRBV3-1, with D perhaps TRBD2 (5 bases). CDR1 LGHDT and CDR2 YNNKEL come from the germline V gene (reference sequence). This CDR3 is 17 amino acids long. Trimming left V 0 bases short and J 5 bases short, with 18 bases between. The CDR3, as DNA: TGTGCCAGCAGCCAAGAGACGGGATTCTATATTGGAGATACGCAGTATTTT. It translates to CASSQETGFYIGDTQYF.

CDR3 in DNA: TGTGCCAGCAGCCAAGTTTTCACAGAGGCGTACAACAATGAGCAGTTCTTC. As protein: CASSQVFTEAYNNEQFF. This chain links TRBV3-1 with TRBJ2-1; D not certain. The CDR3 is 17 residues long. Germline CDR1 is LGHDT and CDR2 is YNNKEL (reference sequence). Trimming shortened V by 1 base and J by 5 bases, and 18 bases separated the two germline ends.

Notes on this clonotype: The junction and the germline gene differ at one end; a read error may be behind it. The V gene is TRBV7-2, the J gene TRBJ2-1; D unresolved. Germline assignment: CDR1 SGHTA and CDR2 FQGNSA. The CDR3 is made up of 13 amino acids. The CDR3, as DNA: TGTGCCAGCAGCTTAGGTCAGAAAGAGACCCAGCACTTC. Encoded protein: CASSLGQKETQHF.

The sample holds a few counts of this clonotype. V and J are TRBV5-1 and TRBJ2-1; 7 bases line up with TRBD2. This CDR3 region has 18 residues. V gave up 0 bases and J gave up 0 bases; unmatched junction bases: 9. Germline loops: CDR1 SGHRS, CDR2 YFSETQ. As DNA, the CDR3 is TGCGCCAGCAGCTTGGGTCCTAGCGGCAAAAGCTCCTACAATGAGCAGTTCTTC. It translates to CASSLGPSGKSSYNEQFF.

This clonotype has just a few counts. This sequence joins TRBV20-1 and TRBJ1-5; weak D call: TRBD1 (6 bases). The V end lost 6 bases, the J end lost 0 bases, and 12 bases lay between the germline ends. CDR1 is DFQATT and CDR2 is SNEGSKA in the germline V gene (reference sequence). CDR3 length equals 14 residues. CDR3 in amino acids: CSAQQGISNQPQHF. The CDR3 DNA reads as TGCAGTGCGCAACAGGGAATTAGCAATCAGCCCCAGCATTTT.

This chain connects TRBV28 to TRBJ2-1, with D maybe TRBD1 (5 bases). Germline lookup yields CDR1 MDHEN and CDR2 SYDVKM. V was pared by 5 bases and J by 4 bases, with 18 bases between. This CDR3 region has 16 residues. The CDR3 region has the DNA TGTGCCAGCAGTCTTTTTGGGATCAAGGGGTACAATGAGCAGTTCTTC. Translated, it gives CASSLFGIKGYNEQFF.

The gene calls are TRBV7-9 and TRBJ2-1; 8 bases agree with TRBD1. Germline loops: CDR1 SEHNR, CDR2 FQNEAQ (reference sequence). Unmatched junction bases numbered 8, after V lost 6 bases and J lost 7 bases. The CDR3 totals 14 residues. CDR3 amino acids: CASRPGGVLNEQFF. Written as DNA, the CDR3 is TGTGCCAGCAGACCAGGGGGCGTTTTAAATGAGCAGTTCTTC. The whole variable domain, remainder taken from reference TRBV7-9 and TRBJ2-1, is DTGVSQNPRHKITKRGQNVTFRCDPISEHNRLYWYRQTLGQGPEFLTYFQNEAQLEKSRLLSDRFSAERPKGSFSTLEIQRTEQGDSAMYLCASRPGGVLNEQFFGPGTRLTVL.

This clonotype was seen a few times. The chain joins TRBV7-2 to TRBJ2-3, with D hard to call. V gave up 4 bases and J gave up 6 bases, with 8 bases separating them. The CDR3 length is 12 residues. Germline lookup yields CDR1 SGHTA and CDR2 FQGNSA. The CDR3: CASSSYGDTQYF. CDR3 DNA sequence: TGTGCCAGCAGCTCCTACGGCGATACGCAGTATTTT.

The chain combines TRBV5-1 with TRBJ1-2; a weak D match, TRBD1 (5 bases). CDR1 SGHRS and CDR2 YFSETQ come from the germline V gene. This CDR3 is 11 amino acids long. Trimming stripped 2 bases from V and 8 bases from J, with 7 bases between. The CDR3 reads CASSFGGGYTF. In nucleotides, the CDR3 is TGCGCCAGCAGCTTCGGGGGAGGCTACACCTTC.

Only a few counts were recorded for this clonotype. This chain joins TRBV7-2 and TRBJ2-1; 10 nucleotides agree with TRBD1. Germline CDR1 reads SGHTA; CDR2 reads FQGNSA. The CDR3 totals 13 residues. Trimming removed 8 bases from V and 9 bases from J; junction bases left unmatched: 7. The DNA of the CDR3 is TGTGCCAGCCGGGACAGGGGACCCGCTGAGCAGTTCTTC. Protein: CASRDRGPAEQFF.

This rearrangement joins TRBV5-1 to TRBJ2-5, with 10 bases aligning to TRBD2. CDR3 size: 16 residues. In germline, CDR1 is SGHRS, CDR2 YFSETQ. V shed 2 bases, J shed 3 bases, and the junction held 7 bases outside the gene matches. The CDR3 bases are TGCGCCAGCAGCTTAAACAGCGGGAGGGGGAAAGAGACCCAGTACTTC. This encodes CASSLNSGRGKETQYF.

The V and J genes are TRBV5-1 and TRBJ1-2; 7 nucleotides line up with TRBD1. The ends lost 4 bases at V and 9 bases at J; junction bases unmatched: 15. Per germline, CDR1 SGHRS and CDR2 YFSETQ. The CDR3 totals 15 residues. CDR3 protein: CASSDRQGHYGRYTF. CDR3 DNA sequence: TGCGCCAGCAGCGACCGACAGGGCCACTATGGTCGCTACACCTTC.

The table lists this clonotype with a few counts. The gene calls are TRBV5-6 and TRBJ1-1, with D hard to call. This CDR3 contains 14 residues. Germline-derived CDR1 and CDR2 are SGHDT and YYEEEE. V was shortened by 4 bases and J by 5 bases, with 15 bases between the two germline ends. DNA of the CDR3: TGTGCCAGCAGCGAACGACACGCGAGGACTGAAGCTTTCTTT. Protein: CASSERHARTEAFF.

The rearrangement links TRBV12-3 or TRBV12-4 to TRBJ2-5; D uncertain. This CDR3 spans 14 amino acids. Trimming cost V 6 bases and J 2 bases, with 13 bases left between them. CDR3 residues: CASRVGGDQETQYF. The CDR3, as DNA: TGTGCCAGCAGGGTTGGCGGAGATCAAGAGACCCAGTACTTC.

The sample holds a few counts of this clonotype. This chain uses TRBV2 with TRBJ2-5, with 12 bases fitting TRBD1. Germline V gene sequence: CDR1 SNHLY, CDR2 FYNNEI. This CDR3 is 15 amino acids long. The V gene end was trimmed by 2 bases and the J gene end by 11 bases; junction bases not matched to a gene: 9. DNA of the CDR3: TGTGCCAGCAGTGAACTGGGACAGGGGGCAGGAGAGCAGTACTTC. This translates into CASSELGQGAGEQYF.

This clonotype was observed many times. The V and J genes are TRBV24-1 and TRBJ2-2, with TRBD1 as a possible D gene (6 bases). The CDR3 has 14 amino acids. The germline CDR1 and CDR2 sequences are KGHDR and SFDVKD. The germline V and J ends were trimmed by 4 bases and 3 bases, with 8 bases remaining between them. CDR3 region: CATSDRGHTGELFF. CDR3 in DNA: TGTGCCACCAGTGACAGGGGACACACCGGGGAGCTGTTTTTT.

The chain links TRBV20-1 to TRBJ2-1, with 11 bases lining up with TRBD2. Per the germline V gene, CDR1 is DFQATT and CDR2 is SNEGSKA (reference sequence). With 1 base clipped from V and 0 bases from J, the junction kept 2 bases outside the gene matches. This CDR3 has 16 amino acids. The CDR3 region is CSARATSGSSYNEQFF. The CDR3 nucleotides read TGCAGTGCTAGAGCAACTAGCGGGAGCTCCTACAATGAGCAGTTCTTC.

This clonotype was observed many times. The chain carries TRBV11-1 and TRBJ2-5; the D gene is possibly TRBD2 (5 bases). The CDR3 is made up of 14 amino acids. Germline V gene sequence: CDR1 SGHAT, CDR2 FQDESV (reference sequence). Trimming left V 3 bases short and J 3 bases short, with 11 bases between. The CDR3 coding sequence is TGTGCCAGCAGCTTTCGGGGATCGAAAGAGACCCAGTACTTC. Its translation: CASSFRGSKETQYF.

The rearrangement joins TRBV27 to TRBJ1-4; D unclear. Germline values: CDR1 MNHEY, CDR2 SMNVEV (reference sequence). The V end lost 8 bases, the J end lost 4 bases, and 8 bases lay between the germline ends. The CDR3 is made up of 12 amino acids. The CDR3 region has the DNA TGTGCCAGCGGGGAGATTAATGAAAAACTGTTTTTT. Its translation: CASGEINEKLFF.

This chain links TRBV7-6 with TRBJ2-5; TRBD2 agrees at 9 bases. With V trimmed by 5 bases and J by 2 bases, 9 bases remained unmatched. CDR1 is SGHVS and CDR2 is FNYEAQ in the germline V gene. This CDR3 region has 16 residues. CDR3 sequence reads: CASSETGTSRQETQYF. In DNA, the CDR3 is TGTGCCAGCAGCGAGACCGGGACTAGCAGACAAGAGACCCAGTACTTC. The variable domain in full, completed from reference TRBV7-6 and TRBJ2-5, reads GAGVSQSPRYKVTKRGQDVALRCDPISGHVSLYWYRQALGQGPEFLTYFNYEAQQDKSGLPNDRFSAERPEGSISTLTIQRTEQRDSAMYRCASSETGTSRQETQYFGPGTRLLVL.

This rearrangement joins TRBV6-2 or TRBV6-3 to TRBJ2-5, with D perhaps matching TRBD2 (6 bases). This CDR3 is built from 13 residues. CDR1 and CDR2 from the germline V gene are MNHEY and SVGEGT. Trimming pared 0 bases from V and 9 bases from J, leaving 11 bases between. CDR3 sequence: CASSYSRGDAQYF. CDR3 DNA sequence: TGTGCCAGCAGTTACTCGCGGGGAGACGCCCAGTACTTC.

This rearrangement joins TRBV6-5 to TRBJ1-2; no definite D call. The V gene's germline CDR1 is MNHEY and CDR2 SVGAGI. Between the trimmed V and J ends, which lost 0 bases and 0 bases, there was a span of 8 bases. The CDR3 spans 15 residues. The CDR3 spells CASSYSRTSNYGYTF. CDR3 DNA: TGTGCCAGCAGTTACTCAAGGACGTCTAACTATGGCTACACCTTC.

Written as DNA, the CDR3 is TGTGCCAGCAGCCAAGGAGTGGGGAGAACTGAAGCTTTCTTT. Encoded protein: CASSQGVGRTEAFF. V gene TRBV3-1 combines with J gene TRBJ1-1, with D hard to call. V was shortened by 1 base and J by 5 bases, with 11 bases between the two germline ends. The CDR3 contains 14 residues. Germline V gives CDR1 LGHDT, CDR2 YNNKEL (reference sequence).

This clonotype has at least ten counts. The chain is built from TRBV30 and TRBJ1-1, with TRBD1 identical over 10 bases. This CDR3 is built from 15 residues. With V trimmed by 0 bases and J by 1 base, 2 bases remained unmatched. Germline CDR1 is GTSNPN and CDR2 is SVGIG (reference sequence). CDR3 sequence: CAWSVGTGENTEAFF. The DNA of the CDR3 is TGTGCCTGGAGTGTAGGGACAGGGGAGAACACTGAAGCTTTCTTT.